This entry describes one TCR beta chain. Original processing notes: Amplifying reference gene primers gave estimates of nucleated cell counts. Sequencing was performed with immunoSEQ multiplex PCR; in TCRdb, only in-frame clones are kept and a portion is missing. V, J and clone size are taken as reported in that table, and D and trimming were inferred from the DNA itself. The sample includes some 80,000 clones, more than 75% of them seen just once. This entry is derived from a study of blood T cell repertoires in COVID-19. Across the study: Some COVID-19 samples were acute and others convalescent; all came from the United States, Italy and Spain. The cDNA or gDNA used as material had been derived from T cells, B-cell-depleted T cells, or PBMCs.

The CDR3 totals 14 residues. The V gene lost 5 bases and the J gene lost 6 bases, with 13 bases spanning the gap. Per germline, CDR1 SGHVS and CDR2 FNYEAQ. The sequence was obtained from a human donor in a cohort sampled during active COVID-19. Sequencing was performed on peripheral blood. The gene calls are TRBV7-6 and TRBJ2-2; perhaps TRBD2 as D (6 bases). The CDR3 protein is CASSVDTGAGELFF. DNA of the CDR3: TGTGCCAGCAGCGTCGATACGGGGGCCGGGGAGCTGTTTTTT.